This TCR beta chain derives from a study of CD8 T cells in Susac syndrome. Study-level information: Active disease was present in six of the sequenced Susac syndrome patients, and remission in about eight. Treatment at blood withdrawal was none, corticosteroids, or intravenous immunoglobulin alone in Susac syndrome patients. General observations from the study: As the study acknowledged, the number of individuals who were part of its TCR sequencing and HLA analysis was relatively small. Among active patients and in TEMRA cells, CD8+ clonal expansion in Susac reached its peak.

This clonotype was recorded once. Its target is not known. An amount of RNA that ranged from roughly 0.5 to 1 ug was reverse transcribed with random hexamers. Via MiXCR, TCRdb re-called the immunoSEQ multiplex PCR reads, giving one row per CDR3 protein. This sample has about 120,000 distinct CDR3 sequences, with around 95% found just once. Germline CDR1 MNHEY, CDR2 SMNVEV (reference sequence). Between the trimmed V and J ends, which lost 0 bases and 4 bases, there was a span of 18 bases. The CDR3 is 17 residues long. The clonotype comes from a human donor with Susac syndrome. Sequences were obtained from CD8+ T cells from PBMCs. This chain links TRBV27 with TRBJ1-1, with D hard to call. The CDR3 DNA reads TGTGCCAGCAGTTTATCCGCGGCACCCACCATAGGCACTGAAGCTTTCTTT. It specifies CASSLSAAPTIGTEAFF.